This T cell receptor (beta chain) was captured by sequencing in a study of T cell responses to AZD1222 COVID-19 vaccine. The protocol was immunoSEQ multiplex PCR, while the TCRdb copy is restricted to in-frame clones and leaves out a portion. The data hold roughly 99,000 clones, with roughly 90% observed a single time. This clone is a singleton in its sample. Other DNA sequences in the sample encode the same CDR3. CDR1 and CDR2 (germline): SGDLS, YYNGEE. Trimming took 0 bases from V and 2 from J, leaving 5 bases between them. The CDR3 loop spans 13 amino acids. The sequence was obtained from an adult in good health. This chain uses TRBV9 with TRBJ1-2; D gene ambiguous. Sequenced here: peripheral blood, sampled on day 0 of AZD1222 vaccination. In DNA, the CDR3 is TGTGCCAGCAGCGTAGACGGCAACTATGGCTACACCTTC. Amino acid sequence: CASSVDGNYGYTF.